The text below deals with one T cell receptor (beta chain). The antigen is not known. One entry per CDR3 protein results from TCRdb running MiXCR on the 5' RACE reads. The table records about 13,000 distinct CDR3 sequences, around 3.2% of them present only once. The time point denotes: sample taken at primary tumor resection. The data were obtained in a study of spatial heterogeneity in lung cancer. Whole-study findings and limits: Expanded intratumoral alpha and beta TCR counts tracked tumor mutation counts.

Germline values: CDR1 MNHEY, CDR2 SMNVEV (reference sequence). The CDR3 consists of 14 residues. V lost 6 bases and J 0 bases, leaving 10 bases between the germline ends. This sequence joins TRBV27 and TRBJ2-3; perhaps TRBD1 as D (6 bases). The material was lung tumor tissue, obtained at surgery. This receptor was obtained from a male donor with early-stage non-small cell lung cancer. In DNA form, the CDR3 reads TGTGCCAGCAGGGGGGCGGCTAGCACAGATACGCAGTATTTT. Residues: CASRGAASTDTQYF.